A selection of T cell receptor beta chains follows, all from one sample in a study of cytomegalovirus exposure and HLA in healthy donors. Generated by immunoSEQ multiplex PCR, the TCRdb table keeps only in-frame clones and is missing some. The table shows tens of thousands of clones, with over 75% occurring only once. The sequencing sample was made of PBMCs. The receptors shown here come from a man between 50 and 59 years old in good health and CMV-seronegative. CDR3s include the opening cysteine and the closing phenylalanine or tryptophan. The D gene is left open where the match is weak. Clone sizes are given selectively: once, few, many, or a class where the clone is expanded.

TRBJ2-1,TRBD2,TRBV14,.,CASSHSGLADYNEQFF,TGTGCCAGCAGCCATTCCGGACTAGCGGACTACAATGAGCAGTTCTTC
TRBJ2-1,TRBD2,TRBV6-4,.,CASGAGGLRGKNEQFF,TGTGCCAGCGGAGCGGGGGGCCTGCGCGGAAAGAATGAGCAGTTCTTC
TRBJ2-2,TRBD2,TRBV28,.,CASAREGMNTGELFF,TGTGCCAGCGCGCGGGAGGGGATGAACACCGGGGAGCTGTTTTTT
TRBJ2-7,TRBD1,TRBV10-1,.,CANLALDRGITHCYEQYF,TGCGCCAACCTTGCCCTAGACAGGGGGATAACACATTGCTACGAGCAGTACTTC
TRBJ2-7,.,TRBV2,few,CASTVGGGPTAEQYF,TGTGCCAGCACCGTAGGTGGGGGCCCTACGGCCGAGCAGTACTTC
TRBJ2-1,.,TRBV4-2,.,CASSQDRSSYNEQFF,TGTGCCAGCAGCCAAGATAGGAGCTCCTACAATGAGCAGTTCTTC
TRBJ1-1,.,TRBV6-1,.,CASRTTTDTEAFF,TGTGCCAGCAGGACGACTACTGACACTGAAGCTTTCTTT
TRBJ2-1,TRBD2,TRBV28,few,CASSTLAGYNEQFF,TGTGCCAGCAGTACCCTAGCGGGATACAATGAGCAGTTCTTC
TRBJ2-3,TRBD1,TRBV28,.,CASSFGQGTDTQYF,TGTGCCAGCAGTTTTGGACAGGGGACAGATACGCAGTATTTT
TRBJ1-2,.,TRBV4-1,.,CASSQARGGYGYTF,TGCGCCAGCAGCCAGGCCAGGGGAGGGTATGGCTACACCTTC
TRBJ1-1,TRBD1,TRBV9,.,CASSATGGEAFF,TGTGCCAGCAGCGCAACAGGGGGGGAAGCTTTCTTT
TRBJ2-3,.,TRBV4-1,.,CASSQDLPVGDTQYF,TGCGCCAGCAGCCAAGATCTCCCGGTTGGAGATACGCAGTATTTT
TRBJ1-1,.,TRBV9,once,CASNRPGSGVTEAFF,TGTGCCAGCAACCGTCCGGGTTCGGGGGTTACTGAAGCTTTCTTT
TRBJ1-1,TRBD1,TRBV5-4,.,CASSLGGRGFTEAFF,TGTGCCAGCAGCTTGGGGGGCAGGGGGTTCACTGAAGCTTTCTTT
TRBJ2-3,TRBD2,TRBV27,.,CASSLFSGTGGSTDTQYF,TGTGCCAGCAGTTTATTTAGCGGGACCGGCGGTAGCACAGATACGCAGTATTTT
TRBJ2-3,.,TRBV28,.,CASSPPGSGTDTQYF,TGTGCCAGCAGTCCTCCGGGTTCCGGCACAGATACGCAGTATTTT
TRBJ1-2,.,TRBV5-6,.,CASSLEGRAKDKCGYTF,TGTGCCAGCAGCTTGGAGGGCAGGGCTAAAGACAAGTGTGGCTACACCTTC
TRBJ2-1,.,TRBV30,once,CAWTIPLLGRKAKREQFF,TGTGCCTGGACCATCCCCCTCTTGGGGCGGAAGGCGAAGCGTGAGCAGTTCTTC
TRBJ1-2,TRBD1,TRBV5-8,.,CASSLGTGEGYTF,TGTGCCAGCAGCTTGGGGACAGGAGAAGGCTACACCTTC
TRBJ2-1,TRBD2,TRBV6-5,.,CASSYSSGRFYNEQFF,TGTGCCAGCAGTTACTCGTCCGGGAGGTTCTACAATGAGCAGTTCTTC
TRBJ2-2,.,TRBV4-2,.,CASSQDSREKDTGELFF,TGTGCCAGCAGCCAAGATTCCAGGGAAAAGGACACCGGGGAGCTGTTTTTT
TRBJ1-5,TRBD1,TRBV19,few,CASLDRGRGSNQPQHF,TGTGCCAGTCTGGACAGGGGGCGGGGAAGCAATCAGCCCCAGCATTTT
TRBJ1-4,TRBD1,TRBV10-3,few,CAISEFSGQGNEKLFF,TGTGCCATCAGTGAGTTCTCTGGACAGGGTAATGAAAAACTGTTTTTT
TRBJ2-7,.,TRBV15,.,CATSGERGNEQYF,TGTGCCACCAGCGGCGAGAGAGGCAACGAGCAGTACTTC
TRBJ2-7,TRBD1,TRBV18,.,CASSPGQGVVYEQYF,TGTGCCAGCTCACCGGGACAGGGGGTGGTGTACGAGCAGTACTTC